This record concerns one T cell receptor beta chain sequence. Its matching antigen is unknown. The assay was immunoSEQ multiplex PCR, and TCRdb's table has in-frame clones only and misses some. Among fewer than 85,000 clones listed, approximately 90% were seen once. These data originate in a study of T cell responses to AZD1222 COVID-19 vaccine. Study results and limitations: Just a handful of AZD1222 recipients were seropositive at baseline. Donors in the cohort were predominantly white British and more often female, and clonal diversity was possibly underestimated. Breadth and depth of Spike-specific TCRs rose after two AZD1222 doses. Variant regions that are unmutated are reportedly the target of nearly half of spike-specific TCRs.

The germline V gene encodes CDR1 MDHEN and CDR2 SYDVKM. There are 13 residues in the CDR3. V dropped 2 bases and J dropped 3 bases, with 7 bases sitting between them. Sequencing was performed on peripheral blood, taken on day 0 of MenACWY control vaccination. The rearrangement links TRBV28 to TRBJ1-2; D unclear. This receptor was identified in an adult in good health. This chain's CDR3 is CASSLDGHYGYTF. DNA of the CDR3: TGTGCCAGCAGTTTAGACGGGCACTATGGCTACACCTTC.